Following are 5 T cell receptor beta chains from one sample sequenced in a study of CD8+CD57+ T cells in acquired aplastic anemia (dated by TCRdb to 2016 to 2019). Sequenced on an Illumina HiSeq 2000. Genomic DNA served as template for TCR beta VDJ combination and CDR3 sequence profiling. TCRdb ran its own pipeline on the public reads, namely fastp trimming at Q25 and MiXCR clone calling, and kept in-frame beta chains. Rows are unified per CDR3 protein, each entry keeping the most common DNA and genes. A total of hundreds of thousands of distinct CDR3 sequences appear in this sample, over 25% of them only once. The ten largest clonotypes hold roughly 0.8% of the sample. The patients picked for sequencing were ones in whom flow cytometry had shown an expansion of CD8+CD57+ cells. The sample consisted of sorted CD4+, CD8+, or CD8+CD57+ T cells (not recorded which) from PBMCs. The source of these receptors is a human donor with aplastic anemia.

V is TRBV14 and J is TRBJ2-7, with D perhaps matching TRBD2 (6 bases). The CDR3 length is 16 residues. Germline CDR1 and CDR2: SGHDN and FVKESK. Trimming removed 4 bases from V and 3 bases from J, with 19 bases in between. The chain's CDR3 is CASSPLNREMLYEQYF. CDR3 sequence (DNA): TGTGCCAGCAGCCCCCTCAACCGGGAGATGCTCTACGAGCAGTACTTC.

About this clonotype: Possible read error: a much larger clone is one base away. The rearrangement uses TRBV20-1 and TRBJ1-1, with no clear D. V lost 6 bases and J lost 3, with 17 bases in between. Germline V gene data show CDR1 as DFQATT and CDR2 as SNEGSKA (reference sequence). CDR3 length equals 14 residues. The CDR3 protein is CSANSVGGDTEAFF. DNA for the CDR3: TGCAGTGCGAACTCAGTCGGCGGGGACACTGAAGCTTTCTTT.

Worth noting for this clonotype: A read error may be the cause here, since a much bigger clone is one base away. The V and J genes are TRBV7-9 and TRBJ2-7, with 7 bases that match TRBD1. This CDR3 contains 15 residues. Germline CDR1 and CDR2: SEHNR and FQNEAQ (reference sequence). CDR3 residues: CASSLVQGFTYEQHF. In DNA form, the CDR3 reads TGTGCCAGCAGCTTAGTACAGGGGTTCACCTACGAGCAGCACTTC.

With respect to this clonotype: The conserved phenylalanine or tryptophan is not found at the CDR3 terminus, so this likely reflects a read error. The chain couples TRBV6-1 to TRBJ1-2; possibly TRBD1 for D (5 bases). This CDR3 spans 13 amino acids. V was cut by 8 bases and J by 2 bases, with 12 bases left in between. Germline CDR1 and CDR2: MNHNS and SASEGT. The CDR3 here is CASAVGGNYGYTL. The DNA of the CDR3 is TGTGCCAGCGCTGTGGGGGGGAACTATGGCTACACCCTC.

This rearrangement joins TRBV10-3 to TRBJ1-2; the D gene is possibly TRBD1 (6 bases). Trimming stripped 8 bases from V and 2 bases from J, with 12 bases between. Germline V gene data show CDR1 as ENHRY and CDR2 as SYGVKD. The CDR3 has 13 amino acids. In nucleotides, the CDR3 is TGTGCCATCGGTTCGGGGGGCAACTATGGCTACACCTTC. Encoded protein: CAIGSGGNYGYTF.